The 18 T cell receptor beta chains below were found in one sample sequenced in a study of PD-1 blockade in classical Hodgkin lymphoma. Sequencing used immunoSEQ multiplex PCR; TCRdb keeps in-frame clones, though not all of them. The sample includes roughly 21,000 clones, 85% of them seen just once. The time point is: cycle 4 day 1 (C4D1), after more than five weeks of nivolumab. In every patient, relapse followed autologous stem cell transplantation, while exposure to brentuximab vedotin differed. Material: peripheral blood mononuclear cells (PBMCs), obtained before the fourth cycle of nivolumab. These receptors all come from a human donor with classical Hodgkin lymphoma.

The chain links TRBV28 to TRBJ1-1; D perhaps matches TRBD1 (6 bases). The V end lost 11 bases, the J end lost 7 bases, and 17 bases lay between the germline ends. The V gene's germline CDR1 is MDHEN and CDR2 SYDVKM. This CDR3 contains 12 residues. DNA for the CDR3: TGTGCCGGTCGGAGGGGGGCCGGTGAAGCTTTCTTT. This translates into CAGRRGAGEAFF.

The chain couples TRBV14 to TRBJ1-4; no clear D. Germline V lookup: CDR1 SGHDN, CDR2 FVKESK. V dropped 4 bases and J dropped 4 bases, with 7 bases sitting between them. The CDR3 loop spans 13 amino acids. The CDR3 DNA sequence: TGTGCCAGCAGCCCGGGTCTTAATGAAAAACTGTTTTTT. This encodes CASSPGLNEKLFF.

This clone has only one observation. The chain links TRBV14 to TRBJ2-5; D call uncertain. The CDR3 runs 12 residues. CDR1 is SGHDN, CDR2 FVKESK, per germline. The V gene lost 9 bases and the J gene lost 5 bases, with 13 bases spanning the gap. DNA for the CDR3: TGTGCCAGTCCCGGTCGGTTCGAGACCCAGTACTTC. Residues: CASPGRFETQYF.

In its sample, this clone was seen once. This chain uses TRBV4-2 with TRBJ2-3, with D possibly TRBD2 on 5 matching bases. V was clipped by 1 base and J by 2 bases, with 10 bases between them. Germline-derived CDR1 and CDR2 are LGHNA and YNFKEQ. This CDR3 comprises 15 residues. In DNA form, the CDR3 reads TGTGCCAGCAGCCAAGTTAGCGTCTACACAGATACGCAGTATTTT. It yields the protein CASSQVSVYTDTQYF.

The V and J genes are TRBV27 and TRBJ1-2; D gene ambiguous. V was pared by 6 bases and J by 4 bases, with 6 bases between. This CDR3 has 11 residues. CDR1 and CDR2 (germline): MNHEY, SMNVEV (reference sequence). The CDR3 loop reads CASRDFYGYTF. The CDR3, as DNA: TGTGCCAGCAGGGACTTCTATGGCTACACCTTC.

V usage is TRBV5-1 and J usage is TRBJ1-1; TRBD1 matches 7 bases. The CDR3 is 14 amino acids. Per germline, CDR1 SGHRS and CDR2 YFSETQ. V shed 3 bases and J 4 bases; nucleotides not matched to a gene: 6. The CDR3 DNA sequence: TGCGCCAGCAGCTCGACAGGGACGAGCACTGAAGCTTTCTTT. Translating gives CASSSTGTSTEAFF.

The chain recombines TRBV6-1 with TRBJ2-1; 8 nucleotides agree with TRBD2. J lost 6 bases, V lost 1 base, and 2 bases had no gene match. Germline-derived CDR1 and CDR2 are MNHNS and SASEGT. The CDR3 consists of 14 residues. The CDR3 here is CASSEGGGRNEQFF. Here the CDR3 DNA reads TGTGCCAGCAGTGAAGGCGGGGGGCGCAATGAGCAGTTCTTC.

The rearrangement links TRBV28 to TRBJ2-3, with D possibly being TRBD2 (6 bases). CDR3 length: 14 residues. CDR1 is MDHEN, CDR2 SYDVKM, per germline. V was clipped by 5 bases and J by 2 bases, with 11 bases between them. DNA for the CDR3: TGTGCCAGCAGTCCTGGGACTTCCACAGATACGCAGTATTTT. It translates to CASSPGTSTDTQYF.

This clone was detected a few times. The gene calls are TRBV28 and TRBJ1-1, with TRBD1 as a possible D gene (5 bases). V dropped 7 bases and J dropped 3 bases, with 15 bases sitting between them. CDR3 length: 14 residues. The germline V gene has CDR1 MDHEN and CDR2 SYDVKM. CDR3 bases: TGTGCCAGCATCGGGGCAGGCCGTGACACTGAAGCTTTCTTT. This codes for CASIGAGRDTEAFF.

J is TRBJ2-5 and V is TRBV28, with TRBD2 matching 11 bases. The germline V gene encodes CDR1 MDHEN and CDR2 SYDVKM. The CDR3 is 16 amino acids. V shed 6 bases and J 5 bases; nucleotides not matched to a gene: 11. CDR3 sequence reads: CASSPPLAGGGETQYF. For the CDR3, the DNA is TGTGCCAGCAGCCCCCCGCTAGCGGGGGGCGGGGAGACCCAGTACTTC.

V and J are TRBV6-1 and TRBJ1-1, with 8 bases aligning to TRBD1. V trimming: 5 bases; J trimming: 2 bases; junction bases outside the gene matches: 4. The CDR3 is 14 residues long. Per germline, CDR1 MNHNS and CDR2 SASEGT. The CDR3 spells CASSLGQGNTEAFF. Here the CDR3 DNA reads TGTGCCAGCAGTCTAGGACAGGGAAACACTGAAGCTTTCTTT.

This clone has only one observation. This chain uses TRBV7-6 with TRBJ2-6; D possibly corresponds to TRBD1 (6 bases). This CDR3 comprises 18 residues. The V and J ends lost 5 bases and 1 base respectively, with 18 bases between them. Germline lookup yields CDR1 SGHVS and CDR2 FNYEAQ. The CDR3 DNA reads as TGTGCCAGCAGCCCCCAGACAGGCCTCTTATCTGGGGCCAACGTCCTGACTTTC. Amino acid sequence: CASSPQTGLLSGANVLTF.

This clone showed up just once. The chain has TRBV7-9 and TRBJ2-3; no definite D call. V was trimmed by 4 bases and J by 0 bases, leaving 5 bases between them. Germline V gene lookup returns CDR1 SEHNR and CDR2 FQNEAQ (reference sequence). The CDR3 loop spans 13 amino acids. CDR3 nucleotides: TGTGCCAGCAGCTGGACGAGCACAGATACGCAGTATTTT. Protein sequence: CASSWTSTDTQYF.

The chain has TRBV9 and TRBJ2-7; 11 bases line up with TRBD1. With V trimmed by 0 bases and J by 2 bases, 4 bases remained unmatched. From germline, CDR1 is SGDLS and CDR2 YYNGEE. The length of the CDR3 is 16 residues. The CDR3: CASSVARTGGPYEQYF. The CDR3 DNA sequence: TGTGCCAGCAGCGTAGCTCGGACAGGGGGCCCCTACGAGCAGTACTTC.

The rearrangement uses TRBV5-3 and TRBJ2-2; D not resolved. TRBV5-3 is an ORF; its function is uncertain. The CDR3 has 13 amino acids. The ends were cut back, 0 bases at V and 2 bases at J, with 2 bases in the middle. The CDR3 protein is CARSLVNTGELFF. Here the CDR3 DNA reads TGTGCCAGAAGCTTGGTTAACACCGGGGAGCTGTTTTTT.

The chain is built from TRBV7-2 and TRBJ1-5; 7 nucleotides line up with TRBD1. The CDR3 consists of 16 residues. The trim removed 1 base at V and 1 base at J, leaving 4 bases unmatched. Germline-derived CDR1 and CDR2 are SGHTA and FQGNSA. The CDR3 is CASSLVVQGSNQPQHF. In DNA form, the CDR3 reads TGTGCCAGCAGCTTAGTAGTACAGGGGAGCAATCAGCCCCAGCATTTT.

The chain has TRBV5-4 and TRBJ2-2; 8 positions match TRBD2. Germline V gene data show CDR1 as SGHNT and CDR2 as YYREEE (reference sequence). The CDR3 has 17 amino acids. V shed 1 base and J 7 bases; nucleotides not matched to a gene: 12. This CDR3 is CASSLYSGLAGLGELFF. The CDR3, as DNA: TGTGCCAGCAGCTTGTATTCTGGCCTAGCGGGTCTCGGGGAGCTGTTTTTT.

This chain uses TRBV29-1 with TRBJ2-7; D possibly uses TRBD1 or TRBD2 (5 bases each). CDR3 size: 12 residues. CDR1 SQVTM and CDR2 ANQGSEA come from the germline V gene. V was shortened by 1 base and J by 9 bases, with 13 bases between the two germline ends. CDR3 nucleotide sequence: TGCAGCGTTGAAGGAGGGGATTTAGGGCAGTACTTC. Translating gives CSVEGGDLGQYF.